The present entry profiles one T cell receptor (beta chain) with its context. Its antigen remains unidentified. This specimen comes from a study of neoadjuvant nivolumab and ipilimumab in lung cancer. Broader study findings: Pretherapy blood TCR richness correlated positively with resected tumor richness. From pretherapy to surgery, tumor richness and clonality rose with dual therapy. Compared with tumor-adjacent uninvolved lung, resected tumors showed greater richness and clonality.

Measured with immunoSEQ multiplex PCR; TCRdb has only the in-frame clones, and not every one. This table has 30,000 or so clones, 90% appearing once. The input for sequencing was peripheral blood, taken after neoadjuvant nivolumab, alone or with ipilimumab, at or shortly before surgery. The sequence came from an adult with non-small cell lung cancer.

The DNA for the CDR3 is TGTGCCAGCAGCCTTCCAGGGGGGGGCGGTGAGCAGTTCTTC. Its protein is CASSLPGGGGEQFF. The chain combines TRBV7-8 with TRBJ2-1, with D possibly called TRBD1 or TRBD2 (7 bases each). Germline CDR1 is SGHVS and CDR2 is FQNEAQ. This CDR3 has 14 amino acids. Trimming pared 5 bases from V and 9 bases from J, leaving 17 bases between.